The 21 T cell receptor beta chains given below trace back to one sample, sequenced in a study of cytomegalovirus exposure and HLA in healthy donors. Profiled with immunoSEQ multiplex PCR; TCRdb holds only in-frame clones, not every one. Seen here are some 240,000 clones, 83% observed once, and the top ten hold around 5.6%. The sequenced material came from PBMCs. The receptors were sampled from a woman aged 18-29 years in good health and CMV-seronegative.

V is TRBV7-8 and J is TRBJ1-5; a weak D match, TRBD1 (5 bases). V was trimmed by 2 bases and J by 2 bases, leaving 13 bases between them. CDR1 and CDR2 (germline): SGHVS, FQNEAQ. This CDR3 has 16 residues. DNA for the CDR3: TGTGCCAGCAGCTTATCGACAGCGGCGGGCAATCAGCCCCAGCATTTT. Protein sequence: CASSLSTAAGNQPQHF.

The genes are TRBV2 and TRBJ2-1; 7 bases fit TRBD2. Germline trimming cut 10 bases from V and 5 bases from J; bases unmatched to any gene: 11. The CDR3 sequence is 14 residues long. The V gene's germline CDR1 is SNHLY and CDR2 FYNNEI. The CDR3 nucleotides read TGTGCCACAACCGTGCGGGAGTATAACAATGAGCAGTTCTTC. Its translation: CATTVREYNNEQFF.

This CDR3 is CASSYSKIMNTEAFF. CDR3 sequence (DNA): TGTGCCAGCAGTTACTCAAAAATCATGAACACTGAAGCTTTCTTT. The rearrangement uses TRBV6-5 and TRBJ1-1; D gene unclear. Germline CDR1 and CDR2: MNHEY and SVGAGI. The CDR3 has 15 amino acids. V was shortened by 0 bases and J by 0 bases, with 8 bases between the two germline ends.

This chain joins TRBV28 and TRBJ1-4, with 7 nucleotides matching TRBD1. The CDR3 is made up of 13 amino acids. CDR1 and CDR2 (germline): MDHEN, SYDVKM. The V and J ends lost 10 bases and 6 bases, in that order; junction bases with no gene match: 8. CDR3 sequence reads: CAIAQGRDEKLFF. Here the CDR3 DNA reads TGTGCCATTGCACAGGGGAGGGATGAAAAACTGTTTTTT.

The rearrangement joins TRBV2 to TRBJ1-2, with D possibly being TRBD1 (5 bases). Germline CDR1 SNHLY, CDR2 FYNNEI. Trimming removed 3 bases from V and 0 bases from J, with 11 bases in between. This CDR3 region has 15 residues. The CDR3 bases are TGTGCCAGCAGTGAGGGGGGGTTCACTAACTATGGCTACACCTTC. This encodes CASSEGGFTNYGYTF.

This chain links TRBV4-1 with TRBJ1-5; D call uncertain. Germline CDR1 is MGHRA and CDR2 is YSYEKL. The CDR3 contains 15 residues. The V end was cut by 4 bases, the J end by 0 bases, with 10 bases between. CDR3 amino acids: CASSRGPLSNQPQHF. In nucleotides, the CDR3 is TGCGCCAGCAGCCGCGGGCCACTTAGCAATCAGCCCCAGCATTTT.

The sample holds one count of this clone. The CDR3 coding sequence is TGTGCCAGCAGCTTATTTGGGGCGCAGCCCCAGCATTTT. Protein sequence: CASSLFGAQPQHF. The chain uses TRBV7-2 and TRBJ1-5; D possibly corresponds to TRBD1 (5 bases). Between the trimmed V and J ends, which lost 2 bases and 7 bases, there was a span of 9 bases. CDR3 length equals 13 residues. The V gene's germline CDR1 is SGHTA and CDR2 FQGNSA.

The gene calls are TRBV11-3 and TRBJ2-2; D unclear. Trimming took 0 bases from V and 4 from J, leaving 6 bases between them. The CDR3 has 14 residues. Germline V gives CDR1 SGHNT, CDR2 YENEEA. This chain's CDR3 is CASSLDSTTGELFF. In DNA, the CDR3 is TGTGCCAGCAGCTTAGATTCGACCACCGGGGAGCTGTTTTTT.

The chain couples TRBV5-1 to TRBJ1-1; a weak D match, TRBD1 (5 bases). Germline V gives CDR1 SGHRS, CDR2 YFSETQ. The CDR3 is 15 residues long. With 4 bases removed from V and 1 base from J, the gap between germline ends came to 14 bases. CDR3 amino acids: CASSPPVGGNTEAFF. Here the CDR3 DNA reads TGCGCCAGCAGCCCCCCCGTTGGGGGGAACACTGAAGCTTTCTTT.

The chain recombines TRBV5-1 with TRBJ1-2; 10 nucleotides agree with TRBD1. The CDR3 consists of 13 residues. V lost 3 bases and J lost 8; bases outside the gene matches: 4. The germline CDR1 and CDR2 sequences are SGHRS and YFSETQ. The CDR3 loop is CASSWDRGGGYTF. CDR3 nucleotides: TGCGCCAGCAGCTGGGACAGGGGAGGCGGCTACACCTTC.

The chain's CDR3 is CATSRDRGLNYEQYF. The CDR3 DNA follows: TGTGCCACCAGCAGAGATAGGGGACTTAACTACGAGCAGTACTTC. This sequence joins TRBV15 and TRBJ2-7; TRBD2 might be the D (6 bases). V was cut by 0 bases and J by 3 bases, with 12 bases left in between. In germline, CDR1 is LNHNV, CDR2 YYDKDF (reference sequence). This CDR3 has 15 residues.

The V and J genes are TRBV5-1 and TRBJ2-2, with 9 nucleotides matching TRBD1. Unmatched junction bases numbered 7, after V lost 6 bases and J lost 4 bases. Germline V gives CDR1 SGHRS, CDR2 YFSETQ. This CDR3 contains 15 residues. This CDR3 is CASTNRGQGTGELFF. Written as DNA, the CDR3 is TGCGCCAGCACCAACAGGGGGCAGGGCACCGGGGAGCTGTTTTTT.

The V call is TRBV6-5, the J call TRBJ1-4; 7 positions match TRBD1. Germline V lookup: CDR1 MNHEY, CDR2 SVGAGI. The CDR3 has 14 amino acids. V lost 2 bases, J lost 5 bases, and 2 bases stayed unmatched. The CDR3 protein is CASSYGRGNEKLFF. The CDR3, as DNA: TGTGCCAGCAGTTACGGCAGGGGGAATGAAAAACTGTTTTTT.

The chain is built from TRBV10-1 and TRBJ2-7, with TRBD1 identical over 10 bases. The CDR3 covers 12 residues. CDR1 is WNHNN, CDR2 SYGVQD, per germline (reference sequence). CDR3: CASSESTGGSTV. CDR3 nucleotide sequence: TGCGCCAGCAGTGAGTCGACAGGGGGCAGCACCGTC.

V gene TRBV30 combines with J gene TRBJ2-1; 8 nucleotides line up with TRBD2. Germline V lookup: CDR1 GTSNPN, CDR2 SVGIG (reference sequence). The V gene end was trimmed by 2 bases and the J gene end by 8 bases; junction bases not matched to a gene: 8. The CDR3 runs to 14 residues. Here the CDR3 reads CAWSPTAGVDEQFF. Written as DNA, the CDR3 is TGTGCCTGGAGTCCGACAGCGGGAGTCGATGAGCAGTTCTTC.

The CDR3 coding sequence is TGTGCCAGCAGTTTAGGACGGTTGAACACTGAAGCTTTCTTT. Residues: CASSLGRLNTEAFF. The gene calls are TRBV27 and TRBJ1-1, with D unclear. The CDR3 covers 14 residues. V was clipped by 2 bases and J by 0 bases, with 7 bases between them. Per germline, CDR1 MNHEY and CDR2 SMNVEV (reference sequence).

This clone came up once. This chain connects TRBV10-3 to TRBJ1-6, with D unclear. The CDR3 sequence is 15 residues long. Trimming pared 3 bases from V and 0 bases from J, leaving 6 bases between. Germline CDR1 and CDR2: ENHRY and SYGVKD. The CDR3 loop is CAISDSSSYNSPLHF. As DNA, the CDR3 is TGTGCCATCAGTGACTCGAGCTCCTATAATTCACCCCTCCACTTT.

This clone was found once. Other DNA sequences of this sample code for an identical CDR3. The chain carries TRBV10-3 and TRBJ1-5, with D possibly being TRBD1 (6 bases). The CDR3 is 13 amino acids. Germline CDR1 ENHRY, CDR2 SYGVKD. Trimming pared 6 bases from V and 2 bases from J, leaving 8 bases between. The DNA for the CDR3 is TGTGCCATCAGCCGACAGGGCAATCAGCCCCAGCATTTT. Translation: CAISRQGNQPQHF.

This sequence joins TRBV11-2 and TRBJ1-1; D remains unclear. The CDR3 extends over 14 amino acids. Trimming took off 2 bases at V and 5 bases at J, with 12 bases between the two ends. Germline CDR1 and CDR2: SGHAT and FQNNGV. The CDR3 is CASSLSRVTTEAFF. The CDR3 nucleotides read TGTGCCAGCAGCTTATCACGGGTTACGACTGAAGCTTTCTTT.

The chain carries TRBV6-5 and TRBJ2-1; D gene unclear. Germline CDR1 reads MNHEY; CDR2 reads SVGAGI. With 4 bases removed from V and 15 bases from J, the gap between germline ends came to 16 bases. The CDR3 spans 12 residues. CDR3 region: CASSSTTGVRFF. CDR3 sequence (DNA): TGTGCCAGCAGTTCAACTACCGGAGTCCGGTTCTTC.

The chain joins TRBV18 to TRBJ2-4, with D unclear. Germline CDR1 and CDR2: KGHSH and LQKENI. CDR3 size: 14 residues. Between the trimmed V and J ends, which lost 3 bases and 9 bases, there was a span of 15 bases. The CDR3 DNA reads TGTGCCAGCTCACCCCCCCAGCAGCGTGGCATTCAGTACTTC. This encodes CASSPPQQRGIQYF.